This record looks at one TCR beta chain sequence and its context. This sample stems from a study of graft-versus-host responses after intestinal transplantation. Study-level information: Each recipient received anti-thymocyte globulin induction, then tacrolimus and steroids for about 3 years.

Measured with immunoSEQ multiplex PCR; TCRdb has only the in-frame clones, and not every one. The sample shows approximately 12,000 clones, 70% to 85% of them seen only once. This TCR was sampled from a human patient who received an intestinal transplant, so some T cells may come from the graft donor. The input for sequencing was PBMCs, taken almost 310 days after intestinal transplant.

CDR3 bases: TGTGCCAGCAGTTTATTTCCTCTCTACGAGCAGTACTTC. Protein product: CASSLFPLYEQYF. The chain employs TRBV28 and TRBJ2-7; D is uncertain. The CDR3 covers 13 residues. Germline CDR1 and CDR2: MDHEN and SYDVKM. V lost 1 base and J lost 3, with 7 bases in between.